This TCR beta chain originates from a study of CD8 T cells in ankylosing spondylitis (dated by TCRdb to 2016 to 2017). Regarding the complete study: To find TCR variants linked to disease, the study profiled T cell receptor beta repertoires in ankylosing spondylitis patients and healthy donors. Peripheral blood was sampled, and synovial fluid was additionally collected from ankylosing spondylitis patients. The full study cohort was made up of 25 ankylosing spondylitis patients and 108 healthy donors. What the research found in general, with its limitations: Significant enrichment of the disease-linked clones was reported in matched synovial fluid samples from ankylosing spondylitis patients. Blood from ankylosing spondylitis patients appeared to be characterized by a TCR beta motif composed of eight or nine highly homologous amino acid variants. The disease-linked clones showed a CD8+ phenotype and occurred at relatively low frequencies in peripheral blood. Some of the motif variants had been reported before in the synovial fluid and blood of reactive arthritis patients, a finding that suggests common disease-initiation mechanisms.

This clonotype was counted only a few times. The antigen it binds to is not known. No much larger clone exists at a distance of one base, and base qualities are not known. Compared with germline, V lacks 1 base and J lacks 6 bases; bases without a gene match: 10. The CDR3 holds 17 amino acids from the cysteine to the phenylalanine. Only CDR3 DNA remains: 51 bases, in frame from the first base. Reading the germline V gene gives CDR1 LGHNA and CDR2 YSLEER. Sequencing was performed on an Illumina HiSeq 2500. Quantitative 5'-RACE with molecular barcodes was the method used to prepare the TCR beta libraries. The authors' analysis ran thus. To identify disease-linked TCR variants, a new computational method was used, one built on a probabilistic model of VDJ rearrangement. TCRdb trimmed public reads at Q25 via fastp, called clones via MiXCR and kept in-frame beta chains. Entries that share a CDR3 protein sequence are merged under the most common genes and DNA. Clone size and V and J calls follow TCRdb, not the original study. This sample is represented by some 300,000 distinct CDR3 sequences; 20% to 25% of them were singletons. The biggest ten clones account for 3.5% to 4.5% of the sample.

Sample: blood, either unsorted or a sorted T cell fraction (not recorded which). Recombination connected TRBV4-3 to TRBJ2-1; TRBD2 aligns with 9 central bases. The receptor comes from a female donor with ankylosing spondylitis or in good health (not recorded which). The bases read TGCGCCAGCAGCCAAGTTTCGGCGGGAGGGCCCCGCAATGAGCAGTTCTTC. It encodes CASSQVSAGGPRNEQFF.